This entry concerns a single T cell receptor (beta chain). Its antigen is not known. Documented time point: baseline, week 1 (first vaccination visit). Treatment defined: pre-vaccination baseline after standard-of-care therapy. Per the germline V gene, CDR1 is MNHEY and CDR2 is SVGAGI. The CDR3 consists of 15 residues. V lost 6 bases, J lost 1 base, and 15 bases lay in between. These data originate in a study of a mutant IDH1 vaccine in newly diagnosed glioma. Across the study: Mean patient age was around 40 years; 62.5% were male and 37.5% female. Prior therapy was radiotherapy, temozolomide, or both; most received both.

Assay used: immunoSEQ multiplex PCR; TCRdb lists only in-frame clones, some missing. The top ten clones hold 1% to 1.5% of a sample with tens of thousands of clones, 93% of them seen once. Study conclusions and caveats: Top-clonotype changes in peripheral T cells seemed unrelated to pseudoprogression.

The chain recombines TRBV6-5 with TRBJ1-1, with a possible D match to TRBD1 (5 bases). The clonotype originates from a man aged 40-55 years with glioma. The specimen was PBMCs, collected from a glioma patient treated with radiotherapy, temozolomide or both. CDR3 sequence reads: CASRVSGLPNTEAFF. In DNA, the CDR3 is TGTGCCAGCAGGGTTTCGGGACTTCCGAACACTGAAGCTTTCTTT.